The 20 T cell receptor beta chains below were found in one sample sequenced in a study of blood T cells in healthy people across ages. A second PCR, run for about 7 to 11 cycles, used a sample-barcoded 5' primer plus a J-beta primer mix. From the 5' RACE reads, TCRdb called clonotypes with MiXCR, one entry per CDR3 protein. The table lists 1.5 million or so distinct CDR3 sequences, roughly two fifths of them singletons. Sequencing input: blood. These receptors were obtained from a woman aged 18-30 years in good health.

The V call is TRBV10-3, the J call TRBJ1-5; TRBD1 agrees at 9 bases. Unmatched junction bases numbered 3, after V lost 0 bases and J lost 3 bases. This CDR3 spans 16 amino acids. Germline V gene data show CDR1 as ENHRY and CDR2 as SYGVKD. This CDR3 is CAISESGQGYNQPQHF. CDR3 nucleotide sequence: TGTGCCATCAGTGAGTCGGGACAGGGTTACAATCAGCCCCAGCATTTT.

The V gene is TRBV10-3, the J gene TRBJ2-7; 8 bases map to TRBD2. The CDR3 extends over 12 amino acids. Germline V CDR1 and CDR2: ENHRY, SYGVKD. The V and J ends lost 3 bases and 6 bases, in that order; junction bases with no gene match: 1. CDR3 coding DNA: TGTGCCATCAGTGAACGGGGGGGCGAGCAGTACTTC. This sequence encodes CAISERGGEQYF.

This clonotype occurred a few times. The genes are TRBV21-1 and TRBJ2-5. TRBV21-1 is classified as a pseudogene. The CDR3 runs 15 residues. This CDR3 is CASSKGWVARETQYF. Written as DNA, the CDR3 is TGTGCCAGCAGCAAAGGATGGGTAGCTCGAGAGACCCAGTACTTC.

The gene calls are TRBV7-9 and TRBJ1-3, with D perhaps TRBD1 (5 bases). There are 15 residues in the CDR3. Trimming shortened V by 8 bases and J by 0 bases, and 14 bases separated the two germline ends. The germline V gene has CDR1 SEHNR and CDR2 FQNEAQ (reference sequence). DNA for the CDR3: TGTGCCAGCGGTCGGGGGAGTTTCTCTGGAAACACCATATATTTT. It codes for CASGRGSFSGNTIYF.

The table lists this clonotype with a few counts. The V call is TRBV13, the J call TRBJ2-3; 14 nucleotides line up with TRBD2. The CDR3 has 16 amino acids. The trim removed 5 bases at V and 6 bases at J, leaving 7 bases unmatched. Per germline, CDR1 PRHDT and CDR2 FYEKMQ (reference sequence). CDR3 loop: CASSLRLAGGVDTQYF. CDR3 coding DNA: TGTGCCAGCAGCCTACGACTAGCGGGGGGGGTGGATACGCAGTATTTT.

This clonotype was observed a few times. The J gene is TRBJ2-1, the V gene TRBV12-3 or TRBV12-4, with 8 bases aligning to TRBD2. This CDR3 has 20 residues. Trimming took 6 bases from V and 9 from J; bases not matched to a gene: 28. The CDR3 loop reads CASSYSGTSLFSASDGEQFF. CDR3 coding DNA: TGTGCCAGCAGCTACAGCGGGACTAGTCTCTTCAGCGCCTCCGACGGTGAGCAGTTCTTC.

The chain joins TRBV18 to TRBJ2-4; D call uncertain. The CDR3 length is 15 residues. V was clipped by 2 bases and J by 0 bases, with 8 bases between them. CDR1 is KGHSH and CDR2 is LQKENI in the germline V gene. The CDR3 nucleotides read TGTGCCAGCTCACCAGTCGGAGTAGCCAAAAACATTCAGTACTTC. Its translation: CASSPVGVAKNIQYF.

This clonotype occurred a few times. This chain's CDR3 is CSVETGKSAEAFF. The DNA for the CDR3 is TGCAGCGTTGAGACAGGGAAGTCGGCTGAAGCTTTCTTT. The chain combines TRBV29-1 with TRBJ1-1, with 7 bases aligning to TRBD1. The CDR3 totals 13 residues. The junction had 7 bases not matched to a gene; V was cut back by 3 bases and J by 6 bases. Germline V gene sequence: CDR1 SQVTM, CDR2 ANQGSEA. Drawing the rest from reference TRBV29-1 and TRBJ1-1, the complete variable domain is SAVISQKPSRDICQRGTSLTIQCQVDSQVTMMFWYRQQPGQSLTLIATANQGSEATYESGFVIDKFPISRPNLTFSTLTVSNMSPEDSSIYLCSVETGKSAEAFFGQGTRLTVV.

The chain employs TRBV29-1 and TRBJ1-1, with D perhaps matching TRBD1 (5 bases). With 4 bases removed from V and 4 bases from J, the gap between germline ends came to 10 bases. This CDR3 contains 12 residues. CDR1 is SQVTM and CDR2 is ANQGSEA in the germline V gene. CDR3 sequence reads: CSVGPGPTEAFF. DNA of the CDR3: TGCAGCGTTGGTCCGGGGCCCACTGAAGCTTTCTTT.

The chain couples TRBV12-3 or TRBV12-4 to TRBJ2-3; maybe TRBD1 (5 bases). This CDR3 has 15 residues. Trimming removed 3 bases at V and 1 base at J, with 11 bases between. The CDR3 bases are TGTGCCAGCAGTTTGGTTGGGGCCCGCACAGATACGCAGTATTTT. Translated: CASSLVGARTDTQYF.

J is TRBJ2-3 and V is TRBV20-1; D unclear. The CDR3 contains 11 residues. In germline, CDR1 is DFQATT, CDR2 SNEGSKA (reference sequence). V was cut by 5 bases and J by 2 bases, with 5 bases left in between. The CDR3 DNA reads TGCAGTGCTGCCATCACAGATACGCAGTATTTT. Translated, it gives CSAAITDTQYF.

A few counts support this clonotype. This rearrangement joins TRBV7-2 to TRBJ2-1, with TRBD1 matching over 9 bases. Germline assignment: CDR1 SGHTA and CDR2 FQGNSA. V shed 5 bases and J 5 bases; nucleotides not matched to a gene: 7. This CDR3 has 15 residues. CDR3 sequence: CASSARDRVNNEQFF. The CDR3 DNA reads as TGTGCCAGCAGCGCCCGGGACAGGGTAAACAATGAGCAGTTCTTC. Full variable domain (remainder filled in from reference TRBV7-2 and TRBJ2-1): GAGVSQSPSNKVTEKGKDVELRCDPISGHTALYWYRQSLGQGLEFLIYFQGNSAPDKSGLPSDRFSAERTGGSVSTLTIQRTQQEDSAVYLCASSARDRVNNEQFFGPGTRLTVL.

This clonotype has just a few counts. This sequence joins TRBV9 and TRBJ2-1; TRBD2 agrees at 8 bases. This CDR3 has 15 residues. Looked up from germline, CDR1 is SGDLS and CDR2 is YYNGEE. The V gene end was trimmed by 0 bases and the J gene end by 8 bases; junction bases not matched to a gene: 7. The chain's CDR3 is CASSVDLAGFDEQFF. The CDR3 DNA follows: TGTGCCAGCAGCGTAGATTTAGCGGGGTTCGATGAGCAGTTCTTC.

The genes are TRBV24-1 and TRBJ2-5; D may be TRBD1 or TRBD2 (5 bases each). Per the germline V gene, CDR1 is KGHDR and CDR2 is SFDVKD. Trimming stripped 2 bases from V and 1 base from J, with 13 bases between. This CDR3 is 16 amino acids long. The CDR3 here is CATSDWGSGSQETQYF. CDR3 nucleotide sequence: TGTGCCACCAGTGATTGGGGCAGTGGGAGCCAAGAGACCCAGTACTTC.

Written as DNA, the CDR3 is TGCGCCAGCAGCCTCCACAGGTCCACGCACGAGCAGTACTTC. Translated, it gives CASSLHRSTHEQYF. The V gene is TRBV4-3, the J gene TRBJ2-7, with D possibly TRBD1 on 5 matching bases. The V end was cut by 4 bases, the J end by 5 bases, with 15 bases between. CDR1 LGHNA and CDR2 YSLEER come from the germline V gene. This CDR3 spans 14 amino acids.

The chain joins TRBV3-1 to TRBJ1-6, with 8 bases lining up with TRBD1. CDR1 LGHDT and CDR2 YNNKEL come from the germline V gene (reference sequence). The V segment lost 6 bases and the J segment 7 bases; nucleotides outside the gene matches: 5. CDR3 length: 14 amino acids. Here the CDR3 DNA reads TGTGCCAGCAGATCGGACAGGGAAAATTCACCCCTCCACTTT. Amino acid sequence: CASRSDRENSPLHF.

Notes on this clonotype: This clone may be a read error of a much larger clone one base away. The chain is built from TRBV7-8 and TRBJ2-1; tentatively, D is TRBD1 (7 bases). The J call is doubtful: the DNA matches TRBJ2-7 better. The CDR3 runs to 16 residues. In germline, CDR1 is SGHVS, CDR2 FQNEAQ. CDR3 residues: CASSTRRGQSYNEQYF. The CDR3 DNA follows: TGTGCCAGCAGCACCCGGAGGGGACAGTCCTACAATGAGCAGTACTTC.

With respect to this clonotype: One end of the junction does not line up with germline, which may come from a read error. V usage is TRBV7-2 and J usage is TRBJ2-7; D is undetermined. The CDR3 sequence is 13 residues long. Per germline, CDR1 SGHTA and CDR2 FQGNSA. As DNA, the CDR3 is TGTGCCAGCAGCTTTACAATCTCCTACGAGCGGTACTTC. Translation gives CASSFTISYERYF.

This CDR3 is CATLGRTNYGYTF. The CDR3 DNA is TGTGCCACTCTAGGGCGTACTAACTATGGCTACACCTTC. J is TRBJ1-2 and V is TRBV24-1; no firm D call. The germline V gene encodes CDR1 KGHDR and CDR2 SFDVKD. The length of the CDR3 is 13 residues. Trimming took 10 bases from V and 0 from J, leaving 11 bases between them.

The chain links TRBV20-1 to TRBJ1-2, with 11 bases that match TRBD1. Germline-derived CDR1 and CDR2 are DFQATT and SNEGSKA (reference sequence). The CDR3 spans 15 residues. V dropped 0 bases and J dropped 5; count of bases not matched to a gene: 5. This CDR3 reads CSAREPGQGEYGYTF. The DNA of the CDR3 is TGCAGTGCTAGAGAACCGGGACAGGGGGAGTATGGCTACACCTTC.